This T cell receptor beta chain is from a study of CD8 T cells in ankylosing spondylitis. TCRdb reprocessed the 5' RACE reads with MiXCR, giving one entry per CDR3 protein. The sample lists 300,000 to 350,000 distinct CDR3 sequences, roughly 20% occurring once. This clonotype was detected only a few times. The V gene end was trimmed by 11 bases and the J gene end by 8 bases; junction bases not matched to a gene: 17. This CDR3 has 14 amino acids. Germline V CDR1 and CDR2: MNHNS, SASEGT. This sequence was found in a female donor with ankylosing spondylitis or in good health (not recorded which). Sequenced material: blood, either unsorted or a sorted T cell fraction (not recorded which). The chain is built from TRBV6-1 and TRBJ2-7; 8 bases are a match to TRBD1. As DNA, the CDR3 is TGTGCCTCCGGGCGGGACAGGACTTCCTCTAAGCAGTACTTC. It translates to CASGRDRTSSKQYF.